Each of the 21 T cell receptor beta chains below was sequenced from the same sample in a study of monozygotic twins with inflammatory bowel disease. TCRdb derives one entry per CDR3 protein from the 5' RACE reads, leaving out DNA. The sample table sets out roughly 200,000 distinct CDR3 sequences. Material: blood. The source is a human donor with ulcerative colitis or Crohn's disease, or a healthy co-twin of an affected twin (not recorded which).

This rearrangement joins TRBV20-1 to TRBJ1-5. Germline assignment: CDR1 DFQATT and CDR2 SNEGSKA (reference sequence). There are 13 residues in the CDR3. This CDR3 reads CSAVDRRNQPQHF.

V is TRBV10-3 and J is TRBJ1-2; TCRdb picks TRBD1, but there is no DNA to check that call. This CDR3 comprises 13 residues. Germline loops: CDR1 ENHRY, CDR2 SYGVKD. The CDR3 loop reads CAISESIGVGYTF.

CDR3 sequence reads: CASSLAASGSGANVLTF. The chain joins TRBV5-1 to TRBJ2-6. Germline V gene sequence: CDR1 SGHRS, CDR2 YFSETQ. This CDR3 spans 17 amino acids.

The chain carries TRBV5-4 and TRBJ2-3; TCRdb indicates TRBD2, and absent DNA this call remains unverified. Germline-derived CDR1 and CDR2 are SGHNT and YYREEE (reference sequence). CDR3 length: 15 residues. The CDR3 here is CASSTVAGGTDTQYF.

The chain carries TRBV5-6 and TRBJ1-5; TCRdb's D call of TRBD1 is untestable without DNA. The CDR3 has 14 amino acids. The germline gives CDR1 SGHDT, CDR2 YYEEEE. The CDR3 loop reads CASSLGVGGQPQHF.

The CDR3 loop reads CASSGAGELFF. J is TRBJ2-2 and V is TRBV6-5; TCRdb returns TRBD1, unconfirmable since there is no DNA. The CDR3 runs to 11 residues. CDR1 and CDR2 (germline): MNHEY, SVGAGI.

V is TRBV5-1 and J is TRBJ2-1; TCRdb's D call of TRBD1 is untestable without DNA. CDR1 is SGHRS, CDR2 YFSETQ, per germline. The CDR3 runs 14 residues. CDR3 loop: CASSAPGHATEQFF. Variable domain in full (rest from reference TRBV5-1 and TRBJ2-1): KAGVTQTPRYLIKTRGQQVTLSCSPISGHRSVSWYQQTPGQGLQFLFEYFSETQRNKGNFPGRFSGRQFSNSRSEMNVSTLELGDSALYLCASSAPGHATEQFFGPGTRLTVL.

The rearrangement joins TRBV7-2 to TRBJ2-3. The length of the CDR3 is 14 residues. CDR1 and CDR2 (germline): SGHTA, FQGNSA. The CDR3 loop is CASSRPETTDTQYF.

The chain has TRBV7-3 and TRBJ2-7. Germline loops: CDR1 SGHTA, CDR2 FQGTGA. The CDR3 has 13 amino acids. This CDR3 is CASSLNSQYEQYF. Combining the CDR3 with reference TRBV7-3 and TRBJ2-7 gives the whole variable domain GAGVSQTPSNKVTEKGKYVELRCDPISGHTALYWYRQSLGQGPEFLIYFQGTGAADDSGLPNDRFFAVRPEGSVSTLKIQRTERGDSAVYLCASSLNSQYEQYFGPGTRLTVT.

The chain uses TRBV20-1 and TRBJ2-5; no DNA is available, so the TRBD2 call from TCRdb remains unchecked. The CDR3 loop spans 15 amino acids. Germline lookup yields CDR1 DFQATT and CDR2 SNEGSKA (reference sequence). CDR3 sequence: CSARRAGGSSETQYF.

The chain links TRBV5-1 to TRBJ2-1; TCRdb designates TRBD2, a call that cannot be tested without DNA. Germline V lookup: CDR1 SGHRS, CDR2 YFSETQ. The CDR3 loop spans 13 amino acids. This CDR3 reads CASRARGGIEQFF.

V gene TRBV10-3 combines with J gene TRBJ1-1; TCRdb gives TRBD1 as the D gene, but with no DNA this cannot be confirmed. Germline loops: CDR1 ENHRY, CDR2 SYGVKD. This CDR3 has 14 residues. The CDR3 sequence: CAISEVQGNTEAFF.

This chain joins TRBV5-1 and TRBJ1-1; the TCRdb D gene call, TRBD1, has no DNA to confirm it. CDR3 length: 15 residues. Germline V CDR1 and CDR2: SGHRS, YFSETQ. The CDR3 loop reads CASSSTGSQDSEAFF.

This chain links TRBV10-3 with TRBJ2-6; TCRdb's D call of TRBD2 is untestable without DNA. CDR3 size: 17 residues. Per germline, CDR1 ENHRY and CDR2 SYGVKD. CDR3 protein: CAISVEEGRAGANVLTF.

The rearrangement links TRBV10-3 to TRBJ2-2. Germline V CDR1 and CDR2: ENHRY, SYGVKD. This CDR3 contains 16 residues. CDR3 sequence reads: CAIRSAAQSNTGELFF.

This sequence joins TRBV6-4 and TRBJ2-3; as DNA is missing, the TRBD1 call by TCRdb cannot be tested. The CDR3 consists of 13 residues. Germline V gene lookup returns CDR1 MRHNA and CDR2 SNTAGT. CDR3 loop: CASSTGDTDTQYF.

This chain's CDR3 is CASSSNPGTNFYEQYF. The chain is built from TRBV5-6 and TRBJ2-7; the D gene TCRdb calls, TRBD1, cannot be checked with no DNA. The CDR3 has 16 amino acids. Per germline, CDR1 SGHDT and CDR2 YYEEEE.

V gene TRBV11-3 combines with J gene TRBJ2-1; TCRdb designates TRBD2, a call that cannot be tested without DNA. The V gene's germline CDR1 is SGHNT and CDR2 YENEEA. There are 15 residues in the CDR3. CDR3 protein: CAGRDAGSPYNEQFF.

V is TRBV7-3 and J is TRBJ2-2; TCRdb's D call, TRBD1, is unchecked because there is no DNA. The CDR3 contains 17 residues. CDR1 is SGHTA, CDR2 FQGTGA, per germline. CDR3 region: CASSSIPSGRGIGELFF.

The chain carries TRBV28 and TRBJ2-7; TCRdb picks TRBD1, but there is no DNA to check that call. Per germline, CDR1 MDHEN and CDR2 SYDVKM. CDR3 length: 14 amino acids. The CDR3 sequence is CASRAGGQTYEQYF.

This chain joins TRBV6-2 or TRBV6-3 and TRBJ1-1. From germline, CDR1 is MNHEY and CDR2 SVGEGT. The CDR3 consists of 12 residues. CDR3 residues: CASSYMETEAFF.